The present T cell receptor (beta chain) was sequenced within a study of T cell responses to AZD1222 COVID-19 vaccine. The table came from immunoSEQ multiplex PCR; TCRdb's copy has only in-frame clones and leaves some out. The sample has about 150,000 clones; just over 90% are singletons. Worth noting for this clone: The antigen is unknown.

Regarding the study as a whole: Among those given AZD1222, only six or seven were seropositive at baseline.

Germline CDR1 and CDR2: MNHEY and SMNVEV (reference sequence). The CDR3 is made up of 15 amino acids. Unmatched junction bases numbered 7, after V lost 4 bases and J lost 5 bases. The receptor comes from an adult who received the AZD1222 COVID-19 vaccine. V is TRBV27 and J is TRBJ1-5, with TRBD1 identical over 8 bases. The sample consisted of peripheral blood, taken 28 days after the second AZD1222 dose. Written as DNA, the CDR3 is TGTGCCAGCAGTTCCACAGGGACAGGATATCAGCCCCAGCATTTT. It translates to CASSSTGTGYQPQHF.